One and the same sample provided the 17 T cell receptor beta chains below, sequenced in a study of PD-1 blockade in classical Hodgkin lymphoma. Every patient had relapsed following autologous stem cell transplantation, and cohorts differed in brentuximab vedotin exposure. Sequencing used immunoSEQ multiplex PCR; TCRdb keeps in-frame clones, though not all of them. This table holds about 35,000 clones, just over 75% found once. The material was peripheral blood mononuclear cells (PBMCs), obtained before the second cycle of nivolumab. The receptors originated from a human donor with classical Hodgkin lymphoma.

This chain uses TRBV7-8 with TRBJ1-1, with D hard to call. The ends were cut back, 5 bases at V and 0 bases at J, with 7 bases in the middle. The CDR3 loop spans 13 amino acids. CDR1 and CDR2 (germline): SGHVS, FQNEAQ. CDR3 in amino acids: CASSVLLNTEAFF. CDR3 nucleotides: TGTGCCAGCAGCGTCTTATTGAACACTGAAGCTTTCTTT.

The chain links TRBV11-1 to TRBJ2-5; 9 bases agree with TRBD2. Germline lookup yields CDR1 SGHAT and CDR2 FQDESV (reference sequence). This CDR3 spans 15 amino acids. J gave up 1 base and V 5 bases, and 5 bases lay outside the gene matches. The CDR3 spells CASSPSGVTQETQYF. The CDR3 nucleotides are TGTGCCAGCAGCCCTAGCGGGGTGACCCAAGAGACCCAGTACTTC.

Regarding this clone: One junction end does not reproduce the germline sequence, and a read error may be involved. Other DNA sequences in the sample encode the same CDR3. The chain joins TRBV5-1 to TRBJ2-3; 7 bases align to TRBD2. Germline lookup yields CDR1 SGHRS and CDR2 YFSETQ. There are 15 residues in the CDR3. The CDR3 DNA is TGCGCCAGCAGGAGTAGAAGCGGGGTCACAGATACACAGTATTTT. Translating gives CASRSRSGVTDTQYF.

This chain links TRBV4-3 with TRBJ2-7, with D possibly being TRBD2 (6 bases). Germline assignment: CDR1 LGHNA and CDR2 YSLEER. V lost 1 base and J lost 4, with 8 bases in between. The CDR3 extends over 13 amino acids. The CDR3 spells CASSQAAGYEQYF. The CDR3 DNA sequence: TGCGCCAGCAGCCAAGCGGCGGGGTACGAGCAGTACTTC.

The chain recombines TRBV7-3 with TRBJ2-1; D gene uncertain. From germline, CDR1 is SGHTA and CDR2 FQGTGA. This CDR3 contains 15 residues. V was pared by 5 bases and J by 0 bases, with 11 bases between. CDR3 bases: TGTGCCAGCAGCAACGGGCCAATCTCCTACAATGAGCAGTTCTTC. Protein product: CASSNGPISYNEQFF.

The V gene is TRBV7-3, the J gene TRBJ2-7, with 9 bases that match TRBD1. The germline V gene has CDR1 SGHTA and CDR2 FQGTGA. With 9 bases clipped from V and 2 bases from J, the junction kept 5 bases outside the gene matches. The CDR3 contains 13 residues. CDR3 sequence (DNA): TGTGCCAGGGCGGGGGACAGGGCCTACGAGCAGTACTTC. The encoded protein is CARAGDRAYEQYF. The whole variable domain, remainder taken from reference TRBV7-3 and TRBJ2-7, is GAGVSQTPSNKVTEKGKYVELRCDPISGHTALYWYRQSLGQGPEFLIYFQGTGAADDSGLPNDRFFAVRPEGSVSTLKIQRTERGDSAVYLCARAGDRAYEQYFGPGTRLTVT.

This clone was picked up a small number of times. The DNA for the CDR3 is TGTGCCAGCAGGAGACACAGGGACACAGATACGCAGTATTTT. Encoded protein: CASRRHRDTDTQYF. The chain employs TRBV13 and TRBJ2-3; a possible D gene is TRBD1 (6 bases). The V and J ends lost 6 bases and 2 bases respectively, with 12 bases between them. The CDR3 has 14 amino acids. Germline V CDR1 and CDR2: PRHDT, FYEKMQ (reference sequence).

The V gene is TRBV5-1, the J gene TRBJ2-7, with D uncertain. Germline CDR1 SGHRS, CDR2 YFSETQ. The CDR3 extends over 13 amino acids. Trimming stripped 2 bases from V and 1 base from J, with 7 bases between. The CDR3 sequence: CASSFTSSYEQYF. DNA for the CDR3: TGCGCCAGCAGCTTCACCTCTTCCTACGAGCAGTACTTC.

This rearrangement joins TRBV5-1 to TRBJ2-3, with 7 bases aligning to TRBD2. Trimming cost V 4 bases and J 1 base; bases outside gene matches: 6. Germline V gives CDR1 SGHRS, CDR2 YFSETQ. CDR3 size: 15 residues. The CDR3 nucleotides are TGCGCCAGCAGCGATATTCGGGAGGGCACAGATACGCAGTATTTT. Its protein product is CASSDIREGTDTQYF.

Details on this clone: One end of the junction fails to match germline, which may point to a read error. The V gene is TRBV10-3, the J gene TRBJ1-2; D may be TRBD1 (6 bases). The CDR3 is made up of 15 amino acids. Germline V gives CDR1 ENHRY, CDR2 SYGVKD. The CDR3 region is CASSYSFGGRYGYTF. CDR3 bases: TGTGCCAGCAGTTACTCATTCGGGGGGCGTTATGGCTACACCTTC.

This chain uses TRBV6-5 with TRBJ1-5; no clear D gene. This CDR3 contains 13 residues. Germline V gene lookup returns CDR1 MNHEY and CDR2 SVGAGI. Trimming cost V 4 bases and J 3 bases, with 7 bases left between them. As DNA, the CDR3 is TGTGCCAGCAGTTTCCAATTCAATCAGCCCCAGCATTTT. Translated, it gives CASSFQFNQPQHF.

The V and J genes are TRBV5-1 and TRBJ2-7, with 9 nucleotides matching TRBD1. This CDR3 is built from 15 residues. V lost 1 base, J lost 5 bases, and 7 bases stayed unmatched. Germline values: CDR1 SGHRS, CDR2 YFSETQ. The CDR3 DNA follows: TGCGCCAGCAGCTTGCGCGGACAGGGGCGCGACGAGCAGTACTTC. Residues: CASSLRGQGRDEQYF.

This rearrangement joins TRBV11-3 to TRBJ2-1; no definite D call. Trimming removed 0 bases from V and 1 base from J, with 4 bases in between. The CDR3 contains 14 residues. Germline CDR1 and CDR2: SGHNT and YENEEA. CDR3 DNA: TGTGCCAGCAGCTTAGAACTTTCCTACAATGAGCAGTTCTTC. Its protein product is CASSLELSYNEQFF.

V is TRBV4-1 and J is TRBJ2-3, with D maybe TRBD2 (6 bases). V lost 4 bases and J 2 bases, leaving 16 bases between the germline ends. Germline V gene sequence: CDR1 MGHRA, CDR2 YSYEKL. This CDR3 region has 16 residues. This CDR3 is CASSLGGGVNTDTQYF. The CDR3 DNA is TGCGCCAGCAGCCTGGGTGGAGGGGTCAACACAGATACGCAGTATTTT.

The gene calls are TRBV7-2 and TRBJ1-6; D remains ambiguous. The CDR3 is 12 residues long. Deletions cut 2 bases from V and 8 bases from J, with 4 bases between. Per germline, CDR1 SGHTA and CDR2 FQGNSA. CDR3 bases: TGTGCCAGCAGCTTAACCCATTCACCCCTCCACTTT. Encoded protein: CASSLTHSPLHF.

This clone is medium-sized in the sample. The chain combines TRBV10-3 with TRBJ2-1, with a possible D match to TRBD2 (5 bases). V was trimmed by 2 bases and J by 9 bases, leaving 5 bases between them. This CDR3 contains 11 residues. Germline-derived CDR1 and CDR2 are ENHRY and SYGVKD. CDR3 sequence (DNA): TGTGCCATCAGTGAGGGGAGTGAGCAGTTCTTC. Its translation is CAISEGSEQFF.

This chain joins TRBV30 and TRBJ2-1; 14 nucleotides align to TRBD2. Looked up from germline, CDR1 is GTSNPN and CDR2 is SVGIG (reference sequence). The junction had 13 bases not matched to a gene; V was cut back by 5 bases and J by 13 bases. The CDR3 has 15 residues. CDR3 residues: CAWEPGLAGGETQFF. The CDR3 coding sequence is TGTGCCTGGGAACCTGGACTAGCGGGGGGCGAAACCCAGTTCTTC.